The 4 T cell receptor beta chains given below trace back to one sample, sequenced in a study of blood T cell repertoires in COVID-19. TCRdb's table, derived via immunoSEQ multiplex PCR, lists solely in-frame clones and lacks some. The sample contains 120,000 or so clones, less than 90% of which appear only once. Material for sequencing was peripheral blood. Receptors were obtained from a woman aged 80 or over with acute or convalescent COVID-19.

A note on this clone: Within the sample, other DNA sequences also encode this same CDR3. The chain is built from TRBV3-1 (or the pseudogene TRBV3-2) and TRBJ1-6; the D is unclear. From germline, CDR1 is LGHDT and CDR2 YNNKEL (reference sequence). V gave up 1 base and J gave up 7 bases, with 8 bases separating them. The CDR3 extends over 14 amino acids. The CDR3 protein is CASSQAQRNSPLHF. The DNA for the CDR3 is TGTGCCAGCAGCCAAGCACAAAGAAATTCACCCCTCCACTTT.

The rearrangement links TRBV19 to TRBJ2-6, with a weak D call TRBD1 (5 bases). Germline V gene lookup returns CDR1 LNHDA and CDR2 SQIVND (reference sequence). Trimming cost V 7 bases and J 2 bases, with 33 bases left between them. The CDR3 loop spans 22 amino acids. The CDR3 bases are TGTGCCAGTACCCCCCATAGACCCACAGGAAGAAGACTTGTGGCTGGGGCCAACGTCCTGACTTTC. Translated, it gives CASTPHRPTGRRLVAGANVLTF. Full variable domain (rest looked up from reference TRBV19 and TRBJ2-6): DGGITQSPKYLFRKEGQNVTLSCEQNLNHDAMYWYRQDPGQGLRLIYYSQIVNDFQKGDIAEGYSVSREKKESFPLTVTSAQKNPTAFYLCASTPHRPTGRRLVAGANVLTFGAGSRLTVL.

This chain uses TRBV5-8 with TRBJ1-6; TRBD1 agrees at 7 bases. There are 18 residues in the CDR3. Germline V gene sequence: CDR1 SGHTS, CDR2 YDEGEE. V gave up 6 bases and J gave up 4 bases; unmatched junction bases: 16. The CDR3: CASNLTGAPLDYNSPLHF. In nucleotides, the CDR3 is TGTGCCAGCAACCTAACAGGGGCCCCACTTGATTATAATTCACCCCTCCACTTT.

This clone is a singleton in its sample. The chain has TRBV7-9 and TRBJ1-1, with D possibly being TRBD1 (6 bases). The ends were cut back, 6 bases at V and 1 base at J, with 12 bases in the middle. The length of the CDR3 is 14 residues. Per germline, CDR1 SEHNR and CDR2 FQNEAQ (reference sequence). The CDR3 loop is CASRLSGQNTEAFF. The CDR3 coding sequence is TGTGCCAGCAGACTATCGGGACAGAACACTGAAGCTTTCTTT.